This T cell receptor beta chain appears in the sequencing data of a study of CD8+ T cells in alopecia areata. Background on the study: The tofacitinib course ran for 6 to 18 months and was followed by 6 months off drug. Study-wide results and limits: Possibly as an HLA-related effect, TCR sharing across patients appeared less clear than in mice. While patients received tofacitinib, many expanded lesional clones remained present in scalp and blood.

RNA was isolated and reverse transcribed to cDNA, the sequencing template. Method: immunoSEQ multiplex PCR; TCRdb's copy keeps in-frame clones and lacks some. The data contain hundreds of thousands of clones, roughly 63% of them singletons. Specified treatment: oral pan-JAK inhibitor, 5-10 mg twice daily. Samples from alopecia areata patients were lesional scalp punch biopsies and peripheral blood. Germline-derived CDR1 and CDR2 are LNHNV and YYDKDF (reference sequence). V was clipped by 0 bases and J by 6 bases; unmatched bases: 5. The CDR3 runs to 15 residues. This clone was counted a single time. Antigen: not known.

This chain connects TRBV15 to TRBJ2-1; 7 bases agree with TRBD1. The receptor comes from a human donor with alopecia areata. Sequencing used CD4+ T cells sorted from blood, obtained at week 52, from a patient treated with tofacitinib. The CDR3 region is CATSREGQSLNEQFF. Here the CDR3 DNA reads TGTGCCACCAGCAGAGAGGGACAGTCCCTCAATGAGCAGTTCTTC. Drawing the rest from reference TRBV15 and TRBJ2-1, the complete variable domain is DAMVIQNPRYQVTQFGKPVTLSCSQTLNHNVMYWYQQKSSQAPKLLFHYYDKDFNNEADTPDNFQSRRPNTSFCFLDIRSPGLGDTAMYLCATSREGQSLNEQFFGPGTRLTVL.